The rows below give T cell receptor beta chains drawn from one sample of a study of shared clonotypes between healthy human individuals. Here immunoSEQ multiplex PCR was the method, and the copy in TCRdb shows in-frame clones only, minus some. The repertoire holds over 950,000 clones, with 70% to 85% as singletons. Sequenced: memory CD4+ T cells from PBMCs. These receptors were collected from a man younger than 35 in good health. Some clones in this sample may be carry-over from other donors' samples. The CDR3 runs from the conserved cysteine through the conserved F or W. D genes are given only for firm matches. Clone size appears in some rows only: once, few, many, or a class for an expanded clone.

V gene	clone size	D gene	J gene	CDR3 protein	CDR3 DNA
TRBV2	.	.	TRBJ1-1	CASSPPAATEAFF	TGTGCCAGCAGCCCCCCCGCGGCCACTGAAGCTTTCTTT
TRBV5-1	.	.	TRBJ2-7	CASSHEVRGTGEQYF	TGCGCCAGCAGCCATGAAGTTCGGGGGACGGGCGAGCAGTACTTC
TRBV5-1	.	TRBD1	TRBJ2-3	CASSSNPRGSSDTQYF	TGCGCCAGCAGCTCCAACCCCAGGGGGTCCTCAGATACGCAGTATTTT
TRBV5-1	.	.	TRBJ1-2	CASTSTGTSFGGYTF	TGCGCCAGCACCTCGACCGGGACCTCTTTCGGAGGCTACACCTTC
TRBV7-6	.	TRBD2	TRBJ2-3	CASSLAAGVSTDTQYF	TGTGCCAGCAGCTTAGCCGCGGGAGTTAGCACAGATACGCAGTATTTT
TRBV6-5	.	.	TRBJ1-2	CASRTEHGYTF	TGTGCCAGTAGGACAGAGCACGGCTACACCTTC
TRBV28	.	.	TRBJ2-5	CASSLWGDYQETQYF	TGTGCCAGCAGTTTATGGGGGGACTACCAAGAGACCCAGTACTTC
TRBV7-3	.	.	TRBJ2-3	CASSLLRTDTQYF	TGTGCCAGCAGCTTACTACGGACAGATACGCAGTATTTT
TRBV5-1	few	.	TRBJ2-7	CASSDPGNRGEQYF	TGCGCCAGCAGCGACCCCGGGAACCGGGGCGAGCAGTACTTC
TRBV18	.	.	TRBJ2-1	CASSPTHVNRGRWVGEQFF	TGTGCCAGCTCACCAACCCACGTTAACCGGGGCAGGTGGGTGGGTGAGCAGTTCTTC
TRBV7-8	.	.	TRBJ1-5	CASSRPNQPQHF	TGTGCCAGCAGCCGACCCAATCAGCCCCAGCATTTT
TRBV1	few	.	TRBJ2-7	CTSSQERDRGYEQYF	TGCACCAGCAGCCAAGAAAGGGACAGGGGGTACGAGCAGTACTTC
TRBV27	.	.	TRBJ1-3	CASSSMTCYGNTIYF	TGTGCCAGCAGTTCAATGACATGTTACGGAAACACCATATATTTT
TRBV28	.	.	TRBJ1-1	CASSSQGKNTEAFF	TGTGCCAGCAGCTCTCAGGGGAAGAACACTGAAGCTTTCTTT
TRBV28	.	.	TRBJ1-2	CASSPGHRTYGYTF	TGTGCCAGCAGTCCGGGACACCGGACCTATGGCTACACCTTC
TRBV5-1	.	.	TRBJ2-3	CASSLPRDRFTDTQYF	TGCGCCAGCAGCTTGCCGCGAGACAGATTCACAGATACGCAGTATTTT
TRBV28	.	.	TRBJ1-1	CASSLSRAVEAFF	TGTGCCAGCAGTTTATCCCGGGCAGTTGAAGCTTTCTTT
TRBV6-1	.	.	TRBJ2-5	CASSEGGVTQYF	TGTGCCAGCAGTGAAGGGGGTGTGACCCAGTACTTC
TRBV29-1	few	.	TRBJ1-1	CSVRGDGNTEAFF	TGCAGCGTCCGAGGGGACGGGAACACTGAAGCTTTCTTT
TRBV7-9	.	TRBD2	TRBJ2-1	CASSLERLAGGYEQFF	TGTGCCAGCAGCTTAGAGAGACTAGCGGGAGGCTATGAGCAGTTCTTC
TRBV5-1	.	.	TRBJ1-1	CASSLHGTNTEAFF	TGCGCCAGCAGCTTGCACGGTACGAACACTGAAGCTTTCTTT
TRBV2	few	.	TRBJ2-1	CASSAQGVSNEQFF	TGTGCCAGCAGTGCCCAGGGTGTCAGCAATGAGCAGTTCTTC
TRBV15	.	.	TRBJ2-1	CATSRGGILADEQFF	TGTGCCACCAGCAGAGGTGGAATCCTCGCCGATGAGCAGTTCTTC
TRBV5-5	once	.	TRBJ1-2	CASSFGQANYGYTF	TGTGCCAGCAGCTTCGGACAAGCTAACTATGGCTACACCTTC
TRBV6-1	.	TRBD1	TRBJ2-7	CASTLGGRSTYEQYF	TGTGCCAGCACCTTAGGGGGCAGATCCACCTACGAGCAGTACTTC
TRBV28	.	TRBD2	TRBJ2-1	CASSVPGTSGSREQFF	TGTGCCAGCAGTGTCCCCGGGACTAGCGGGAGTCGAGAGCAGTTCTTC